These 3 T cell receptor beta chains share one sample of origin, sequenced in a study of T cell repertoires in cytomegalovirus infection. Each CDR3 protein gets one entry after TCRdb re-called the reads with MiXCR. Found here are a few hundred thousand distinct CDR3 sequences, approximately 18% of them singletons; the top ten hold 7.5% to 9.5%. Sequenced material: PBMCs. The source is a human donor in good health (CMV status not recorded). Some clones in this sample may be carry-over from other donors' samples.

This clonotype was counted at least ten times. The chain recombines TRBV19 with TRBJ2-1, with TRBD2 matching 8 bases. Germline values: CDR1 LNHDA, CDR2 SQIVND (reference sequence). Trimming removed 3 bases from V and 2 bases from J; junction bases left unmatched: 6. The CDR3 is made up of 16 amino acids. CDR3 protein: CASSMVALAAYNEQFF. Written as DNA, the CDR3 is TGTGCCAGTAGTATGGTAGCACTAGCGGCCTACAATGAGCAGTTCTTC.

This chain joins TRBV7-2 and TRBJ2-7; maybe TRBD2 (5 bases). CDR1 SGHTA and CDR2 FQGNSA come from the germline V gene. The CDR3 is 13 amino acids. V was shortened by 5 bases and J by 5 bases, with 13 bases between the two germline ends. CDR3 DNA: TGTGCCAGCAGCACCACTAGTTCCCACGAGCAGTACTTC. Encoded protein: CASSTTSSHEQYF. Variable domain in full (rest from reference TRBV7-2 and TRBJ2-7): GAGVSQSPSNKVTEKGKDVELRCDPISGHTALYWYRQSLGQGLEFLIYFQGNSAPDKSGLPSDRFSAERTGGSVSTLTIQRTQQEDSAVYLCASSTTSSHEQYFGPGTRLTVT.

This clonotype was recorded many times. The chain carries TRBV7-2 and TRBJ2-3; 9 bases align to TRBD2. Germline CDR1 SGHTA, CDR2 FQGNSA. V trimming: 6 bases; J trimming: 4 bases; junction bases outside the gene matches: 11. The CDR3 has 16 amino acids. CDR3 in DNA: TGTGCCAGCAGAGAGTGGGCGGGAGGGCCGGCAGATACGCAGTATTTT. Its translation: CASREWAGGPADTQYF. Using reference TRBV7-2 and TRBJ2-3 for the parts outside the CDR3, the full variable domain is GAGVSQSPSNKVTEKGKDVELRCDPISGHTALYWYRQSLGQGLEFLIYFQGNSAPDKSGLPSDRFSAERTGGSVSTLTIQRTQQEDSAVYLCASREWAGGPADTQYFGPGTRLTVL.